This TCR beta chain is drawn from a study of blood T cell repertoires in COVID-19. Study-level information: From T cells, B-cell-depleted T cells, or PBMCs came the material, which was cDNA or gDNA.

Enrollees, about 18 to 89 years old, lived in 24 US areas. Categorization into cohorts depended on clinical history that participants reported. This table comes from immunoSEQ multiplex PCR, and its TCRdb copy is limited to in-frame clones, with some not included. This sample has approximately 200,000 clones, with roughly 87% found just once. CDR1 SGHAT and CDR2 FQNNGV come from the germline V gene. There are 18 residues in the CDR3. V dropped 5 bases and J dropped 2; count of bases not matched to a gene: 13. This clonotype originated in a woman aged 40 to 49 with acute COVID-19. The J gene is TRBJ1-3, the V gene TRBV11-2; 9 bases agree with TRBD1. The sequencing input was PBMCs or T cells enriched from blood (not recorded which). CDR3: CASSPYPGQGLTGNTIYF. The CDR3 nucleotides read TGTGCCAGCAGCCCCTATCCGGGACAGGGCTTAACTGGAAACACCATATATTTT.